The clone carrying this T cell receptor beta chain was counted at least ten times. Thyroid ultrasound, orbital computed tomography, clinical symptoms, and serum thyroxine and TRAb underpinned diagnoses. The data are from a study of T cells in Graves' hyperthyroidism and ophthalmopathy. Researchers took RNA transcripts and amplified the TCR beta CDR3 regions from them. TCR CDR3 underwent first-round RT-PCR with the HTBI primer set. TCRdb used MiXCR to reprocess the multiplex PCR reads, holding one entry per CDR3 protein. This table holds under 250,000 distinct CDR3 sequences, about 24% found once. The clonotype was recovered from a woman in her 40s with Graves' ophthalmopathy. The material sequenced was blood.

This CDR3 reads CAISEDQGATEAFF. The DNA of the CDR3 is TGTGCCATCAGTGAAGATCAGGGGGCCACTGAAGCTTTCTTT. The chain has TRBV10-3 and TRBJ1-1; 8 bases match TRBD1. The CDR3 spans 14 residues. V lost 3 bases, J lost 4 bases, and 4 bases stayed unmatched. Germline assignment: CDR1 ENHRY and CDR2 SYGVKD.